These 30 T cell receptor beta chains were all obtained from the same sample, sequenced in a study of T cell responses to AZD1222 COVID-19 vaccine. Profiling relied on immunoSEQ multiplex PCR, and the TCRdb table lists in-frame clones only, not all of them. The sample records some 190,000 clones, about 93% being singletons. Sequencing was performed on peripheral blood, taken 28 days after the second AZD1222 dose. The receptors were gathered from an adult who received the AZD1222 COVID-19 vaccine.

V is TRBV19 and J is TRBJ1-5; 9 bases line up with TRBD1. The CDR3 length is 15 residues. Trimming took 4 bases from V and 6 from J; bases not matched to a gene: 7. Germline V CDR1 and CDR2: LNHDA, SQIVND (reference sequence). The CDR3 spells CASSTGQGWFQPQHF. In DNA form, the CDR3 reads TGTGCCAGTAGTACGGGACAGGGATGGTTTCAGCCCCAGCATTTT. Filled out from reference TRBV19 and TRBJ1-5, the complete variable domain reads DGGITQSPKYLFRKEGQNVTLSCEQNLNHDAMYWYRQDPGQGLRLIYYSQIVNDFQKGDIAEGYSVSREKKESFPLTVTSAQKNPTAFYLCASSTGQGWFQPQHFGDGTRLSIL.

The chain recombines TRBV18 with TRBJ1-1, with D possibly matching TRBD1 (6 bases). In germline, CDR1 is KGHSH, CDR2 LQKENI. V was clipped by 0 bases and J by 5 bases, with 10 bases between them. CDR3 length: 14 amino acids. The CDR3 region is CASSPPEGGTEAFF. The CDR3 bases are TGTGCCAGCTCACCACCGGAAGGGGGGACTGAAGCTTTCTTT.

This chain connects TRBV14 to TRBJ2-2, with 9 bases that match TRBD1. V lost 3 bases and J lost 6; bases outside the gene matches: 8. The V gene's germline CDR1 is SGHDN and CDR2 FVKESK. This CDR3 is built from 16 residues. The CDR3 coding sequence is TGTGCCAGCAGCCATACCGGGACAGGGCAATCCGGGGAGCTGTTTTTT. This sequence encodes CASSHTGTGQSGELFF.

The rearrangement links TRBV2 to TRBJ2-7; 12 nucleotides match TRBD2. This CDR3 has 15 amino acids. The germline CDR1 and CDR2 sequences are SNHLY and FYNNEI. V shed 7 bases and J 0 bases; nucleotides not matched to a gene: 4. Written as DNA, the CDR3 is TGTGCCAGCACCACGACTAGCGGGAGCTCCTACGAGCAGTACTTC. This codes for CASTTTSGSSYEQYF.

The chain uses TRBV21-1 and TRBJ2-7. TRBV21-1 is annotated as a pseudogene. The CDR3 has 16 amino acids. CDR3 sequence: CASSKPWGFTTYEQYF. The DNA for the CDR3 is TGTGCCAGCAGCAAACCATGGGGTTTTACTACCTACGAGCAGTACTTC.

The rearrangement uses TRBV3-1 (or the pseudogene TRBV3-2) and TRBJ1-2; D not resolved. The CDR3 is made up of 15 amino acids. Germline assignment: CDR1 LGHDT and CDR2 YNNKEL (reference sequence). V was shortened by 2 bases and J by 3 bases, with 13 bases between the two germline ends. The CDR3 bases are TGTGCCAGCAGCCAATCCGGGATCGTGTACTATGGCTACACCTTC. This translates into CASSQSGIVYYGYTF.

This clone was observed once. Other DNA sequences in the sample encode the same CDR3. The chain is built from TRBV5-1 and TRBJ2-6; D gene uncertain. The CDR3 is 17 amino acids. Germline CDR1 SGHRS, CDR2 YFSETQ. Trimming shortened V by 0 bases and J by 0 bases, and 10 bases separated the two germline ends. This CDR3 is CASSLAGVGSGANVLTF. In DNA, the CDR3 is TGCGCCAGCAGCTTGGCTGGGGTCGGCTCTGGGGCCAACGTCCTGACTTTC.

CDR3 sequence (DNA): TGTGCCAGTAGTATAGGAGGGGGCTCCTACAATGAGCAGTTCTTC. Its protein is CASSIGGGSYNEQFF. The gene calls are TRBV19 and TRBJ2-1; possibly TRBD1 for D (6 bases). With 1 base removed from V and 0 bases from J, the gap between germline ends came to 7 bases. The CDR3 sequence is 15 residues long. Per germline, CDR1 LNHDA and CDR2 SQIVND (reference sequence).

This sequence joins TRBV12-5 and TRBJ1-1, with a weak D call TRBD1 (6 bases). Trimming stripped 6 bases from V and 5 bases from J, with 16 bases between. Looked up from germline, CDR1 is LGHNT and CDR2 is FRNRAP. The CDR3 extends over 14 amino acids. The CDR3 sequence: CASGPPGGYTEAFF. As DNA, the CDR3 is TGTGCTAGTGGCCCCCCGGGGGGCTATACTGAAGCTTTCTTT.

The J gene is TRBJ2-7, the V gene TRBV18; D could derive from TRBD1 or TRBD2 (5 bases each). The germline gives CDR1 KGHSH, CDR2 LQKENI. CDR3 length equals 14 residues. V was cut by 3 bases and J by 2 bases, with 11 bases left in between. The CDR3 reads CASSPGAGAYEQYF. The CDR3, as DNA: TGTGCCAGCTCACCCGGGGCAGGAGCCTACGAGCAGTACTTC.

This sequence joins TRBV12-3 or TRBV12-4 and TRBJ2-5; D remains ambiguous. The CDR3 is made up of 13 amino acids. Trimming shortened V by 5 bases and J by 4 bases, and 11 bases separated the two germline ends. The CDR3 region is CASSAFAAETQYF. The CDR3 DNA reads TGTGCCAGCAGTGCCTTCGCGGCAGAGACCCAGTACTTC.

V is TRBV3-1 (or the pseudogene TRBV3-2) and J is TRBJ1-1, with unresolved D. The CDR3 contains 13 residues. The V end lost 4 bases, the J end lost 1 base, and 7 bases lay between the germline ends. CDR1 is LGHDT and CDR2 is YNNKEL in the germline V gene (reference sequence). The CDR3 spells CASSLTSNTEAFF. Here the CDR3 DNA reads TGTGCCAGCAGCCTGACATCGAACACTGAAGCTTTCTTT.

This clone was counted a single time. The J gene is TRBJ1-2, the V gene TRBV10-3; 8 bases agree with TRBD1. The junction had 1 base not matched to a gene; V was cut back by 3 bases and J by 1 base. Per germline, CDR1 ENHRY and CDR2 SYGVKD. This CDR3 has 14 residues. For the CDR3, the DNA is TGTGCCATCAGTGACAGGGGGCTTAACTATGGCTACACCTTC. As protein: CAISDRGLNYGYTF.

The V and J genes are TRBV5-1 and TRBJ2-7, with D unresolved. Trimming left V 1 base short and J 6 bases short, with 11 bases between. The CDR3 totals 13 residues. Germline CDR1 reads SGHRS; CDR2 reads YFSETQ. The CDR3 coding sequence is TGCGCCAGCAGCTTGAGTAGGTCCGGCGAGCAGTACTTC. Amino acids: CASSLSRSGEQYF.

This chain connects TRBV7-3 to TRBJ2-3; 7 nucleotides align to TRBD1. CDR3 length: 24 amino acids. Trimming removed 1 base from V and 0 bases from J; junction bases left unmatched: 28. CDR1 is SGHTA, CDR2 FQGTGA, per germline. This CDR3 is CASSLKLHRGPTGFKTASTDTQYF. CDR3 sequence (DNA): TGTGCCAGCAGCTTAAAGCTGCACAGGGGACCGACGGGCTTTAAGACGGCTAGCACAGATACGCAGTATTTT.

V is TRBV19 and J is TRBJ2-3; the D is unclear. This CDR3 contains 13 residues. Trimming pared 3 bases from V and 0 bases from J, leaving 4 bases between. Germline CDR1 reads LNHDA; CDR2 reads SQIVND (reference sequence). The CDR3 nucleotides read TGTGCCAGTAGTATTGCTAGCACAGATACGCAGTATTTT. Translated, it gives CASSIASTDTQYF.

V and J are TRBV10-3 and TRBJ1-6, with no clear D. This CDR3 region has 15 residues. Looked up from germline, CDR1 is ENHRY and CDR2 is SYGVKD. The V end was cut by 4 bases, the J end by 7 bases, with 14 bases between. The DNA for the CDR3 is TGTGCCATCAGTGCAGGTCCGGGGAGAAATTCACCCCTCCACTTT. It translates to CAISAGPGRNSPLHF.

The chain employs TRBV7-9 and TRBJ2-1; TRBD2 aligns across 9 bases. V lost 5 bases to trimming and J lost 7 bases; unmatched junction nucleotides: 9. CDR3 size: 15 residues. Germline lookup yields CDR1 SEHNR and CDR2 FQNEAQ (reference sequence). The DNA of the CDR3 is TGTGCCAGCAGCCCAGCGGGGGGCTCCCCGAATGAGCAGTTCTTC. Translation: CASSPAGGSPNEQFF.

The rearrangement uses TRBV3-1 (or the pseudogene TRBV3-2) and TRBJ1-1, with a possible D match to TRBD1 (6 bases). Trimming stripped 2 bases from V and 5 bases from J, with 12 bases between. CDR1 LGHDT and CDR2 YNNKEL come from the germline V gene (reference sequence). The CDR3 runs 14 residues. The CDR3 region is CASSQRNRDTEAFF. For the CDR3, the DNA is TGTGCCAGCAGCCAACGTAACAGGGATACTGAAGCTTTCTTT.

The genes are TRBV7-9 and TRBJ2-1; tentatively, D is TRBD1 or TRBD2 (7 bases each). The CDR3 has 17 amino acids. CDR1 and CDR2 (germline): SEHNR, FQNEAQ (reference sequence). The V end lost 1 base, the J end lost 8 bases, and 21 bases lay between the germline ends. Here the CDR3 reads CASSLDQATGRADEQFF. The CDR3 DNA reads TGTGCCAGCAGCTTAGATCAGGCGACAGGGAGGGCGGATGAGCAGTTCTTC.

The chain couples TRBV19 to TRBJ1-1; D perhaps matches TRBD1 (5 bases). The CDR3 sequence is 12 residues long. V lost 6 bases, J lost 6 bases, and 11 bases lay in between. Germline loops: CDR1 LNHDA, CDR2 SQIVND (reference sequence). CDR3 sequence reads: CASSPQEAEAFF. The CDR3 DNA sequence: TGTGCCAGTAGCCCACAGGAGGCTGAAGCTTTCTTT.

The rearrangement links TRBV2 to TRBJ1-1; 7 bases fit TRBD1. The junction had 6 bases not matched to a gene; V was cut back by 5 bases and J by 0 bases. This CDR3 spans 15 amino acids. Germline V gene data show CDR1 as SNHLY and CDR2 as FYNNEI. CDR3 loop: CASSQQGLMNTEAFF. The CDR3 nucleotides are TGTGCCAGCAGTCAACAGGGGCTCATGAACACTGAAGCTTTCTTT.

This chain joins TRBV6-5 and TRBJ1-6; TRBD1 is a possible D gene (5 bases). Germline CDR1 reads MNHEY; CDR2 reads SVGAGI. This CDR3 region has 15 residues. V lost 3 bases to trimming and J lost 9 bases, with 15 bases between them. CDR3 residues: CASSYGGQAGSPLHF. For the CDR3, the DNA is TGTGCCAGCAGTTATGGGGGTCAGGCCGGTTCACCCCTCCACTTT.

The V gene is TRBV9, the J gene TRBJ1-2; 7 bases fit TRBD1. Germline V lookup: CDR1 SGDLS, CDR2 YYNGEE. CDR3 length equals 12 residues. The junction had 4 bases not matched to a gene; V was cut back by 7 bases and J by 4 bases. CDR3 coding DNA: TGTGCCAGCGGAGGGGGCTTCTATGGCTACACCTTC. Residues: CASGGGFYGYTF.

This chain connects TRBV5-5 to TRBJ1-1; 8 bases match TRBD1. Germline-derived CDR1 and CDR2 are SGHKS and YYEKEE (reference sequence). This CDR3 is 13 amino acids long. The V segment lost 4 bases and the J segment 3 bases; nucleotides outside the gene matches: 2. The CDR3 DNA is TGTGCCAGCAGCGTGGACAGGGACACTGAAGCTTTCTTT. Protein product: CASSVDRDTEAFF.

The rearrangement uses TRBV21-1 and TRBJ1-2. TRBV21-1 corresponds to a pseudogene. CDR3 length: 16 residues. The CDR3 loop reads CASSKHDPPGHEGYTF. CDR3 DNA: TGTGCCAGCAGCAAACACGACCCCCCCGGGCACGAGGGCTACACCTTC.

The gene calls are TRBV5-1 and TRBJ2-3, with D possibly TRBD2 on 6 matching bases. The CDR3 consists of 14 residues. The V end lost 4 bases, the J end lost 1 base, and 10 bases lay between the germline ends. Looked up from germline, CDR1 is SGHRS and CDR2 is YFSETQ. CDR3: CASSAPSGTDTQYF. The CDR3 region has the DNA TGCGCCAGCAGCGCTCCTAGCGGCACAGATACGCAGTATTTT.

The chain has TRBV6-5 and TRBJ2-7, with 7 bases identical to TRBD1. The germline gives CDR1 MNHEY, CDR2 SVGAGI. The CDR3 length is 14 residues. With 7 bases clipped from V and 5 bases from J, the junction kept 11 bases outside the gene matches. Here the CDR3 reads CASTRSDRADEQYF. CDR3 bases: TGTGCCAGCACCAGATCCGACAGGGCGGACGAGCAGTACTTC.

This clone has just a few counts. This chain joins TRBV7-2 and TRBJ2-2; 8 bases are a match to TRBD1. J gave up 5 bases and V 6 bases, and 11 bases lay outside the gene matches. Germline CDR1 and CDR2: SGHTA and FQGNSA. The CDR3 is 16 residues long. The CDR3 DNA follows: TGTGCCAGCAGATCAACTCAGGGGGCCAGAACCGGGGAGCTGTTTTTT. Translated: CASRSTQGARTGELFF. Filled out from reference TRBV7-2 and TRBJ2-2, the complete variable domain reads GAGVSQSPSNKVTEKGKDVELRCDPISGHTALYWYRQSLGQGLEFLIYFQGNSAPDKSGLPSDRFSAERTGGSVSTLTIQRTQQEDSAVYLCASRSTQGARTGELFFGEGSRLTVL.

The CDR3 here is CASSLGTGGSGNTIYF. Written as DNA, the CDR3 is TGTGCCAGCAGCTTAGGTACAGGGGGATCTGGAAACACCATATATTTT. The rearrangement joins TRBV11-2 to TRBJ1-3; 8 bases match TRBD1. This CDR3 has 16 amino acids. V dropped 1 base and J dropped 1; count of bases not matched to a gene: 3. Germline-derived CDR1 and CDR2 are SGHAT and FQNNGV. The variable domain in full, with the rest retrieved from reference TRBV11-2 and TRBJ1-3, is EAGVAQSPRYKIIEKRQSVAFWCNPISGHATLYWYQQILGQGPKLLIQFQNNGVVDDSQLPKDRFSAERLKGVDSTLKIQPAKLEDSAVYLCASSLGTGGSGNTIYFGEGSWLTVV.